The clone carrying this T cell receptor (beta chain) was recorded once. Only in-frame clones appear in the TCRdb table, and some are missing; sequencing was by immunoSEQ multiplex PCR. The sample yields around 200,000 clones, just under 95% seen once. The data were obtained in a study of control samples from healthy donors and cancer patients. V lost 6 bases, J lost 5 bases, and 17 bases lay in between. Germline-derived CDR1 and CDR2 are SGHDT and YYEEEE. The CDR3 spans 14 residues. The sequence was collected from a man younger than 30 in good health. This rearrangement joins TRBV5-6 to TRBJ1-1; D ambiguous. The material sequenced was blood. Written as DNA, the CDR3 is TGTGCCAGCACCGAGACTCCGGGCGGGACTGAAGCTTTCTTT. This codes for CASTETPGGTEAFF.